The 20 T cell receptor beta chains presented below share a single source sample, sequenced in a study of identical twins. TCRdb processed the 5' RACE reads anew with MiXCR; each CDR3 protein has one entry. This sample has around 690,000 distinct CDR3 sequences, with less than 25% found just once. This sample was also put to use in a study of T cells expressing NK-cell markers.

The sequenced material came from PBMCs. These receptors all come from a woman in her late teens or twenties in good health.

This clonotype was counted ten times or more. This sequence joins TRBV12-3 or TRBV12-4 and TRBJ1-5; D is ambiguous. The germline V and J ends were trimmed by 3 bases and 6 bases, with 12 bases remaining between them. The CDR3 is made up of 14 amino acids. CDR3 amino acids: CASSLFGIAQPQHF. CDR3 bases: TGTGCCAGCAGTTTGTTTGGAATCGCTCAGCCCCAGCATTTT.

This rearrangement joins TRBV9 to TRBJ2-7; D is possibly TRBD1 or TRBD2 (6 bases each). This CDR3 is 16 amino acids long. V was cut by 0 bases and J by 0 bases, with 13 bases left in between. Germline values: CDR1 SGDLS, CDR2 YYNGEE. This CDR3 reads CASSVGGGGSSYEQYF. The DNA of the CDR3 is TGTGCCAGCAGCGTAGGCGGAGGGGGAAGCTCCTACGAGCAGTACTTC. Based on the CDR3 plus reference TRBV9 and TRBJ2-7, the full variable domain is DSGVTQTPKHLITATGQRVTLRCSPRSGDLSVYWYQQSLDQGLQFLIQYYNGEERAKGNILERFSAQQFPDLHSELNLSSLELGDSALYFCASSVGGGGSSYEQYFGPGTRLTVT.

In its sample, this clonotype was seen a few times. The genes are TRBV2 and TRBJ2-4, with unresolved D. Germline CDR1 SNHLY, CDR2 FYNNEI. Deletions cut 8 bases from V and 8 bases from J, with 7 bases between. This CDR3 has 10 amino acids. CDR3 sequence: CASSRDIQYF. The CDR3 nucleotides read TGTGCCAGCTCTAGGGACATTCAGTACTTC.

The sample holds many counts of this clonotype. This chain links TRBV20-1 with TRBJ2-3, with TRBD2 as a possible D gene (6 bases). V was trimmed by 2 bases and J by 1 base, leaving 10 bases between them. Germline V lookup: CDR1 DFQATT, CDR2 SNEGSKA (reference sequence). The CDR3 length is 14 residues. Here the CDR3 reads CSARRGGGTDTQYF. For the CDR3, the DNA is TGCAGTGCTAGACGTGGAGGGGGCACAGATACGCAGTATTTT.

The gene calls are TRBV2 and TRBJ2-5; a weak D match, TRBD1 (5 bases). The CDR3 extends over 12 amino acids. V lost 2 bases to trimming and J lost 5 bases, with 6 bases between them. Germline CDR1 is SNHLY and CDR2 is FYNNEI. The CDR3 sequence is CASSENRETQYF. CDR3 nucleotide sequence: TGTGCCAGCAGTGAAAACAGGGAGACCCAGTACTTC.

The chain combines TRBV12-3 or TRBV12-4 with TRBJ2-7, with a tentative D call TRBD1 (5 bases). The ends were cut back, 1 base at V and 2 bases at J, with 15 bases in the middle. This CDR3 spans 16 amino acids. The CDR3: CASSLVAGRVTYEQYF. CDR3 coding DNA: TGTGCCAGCAGTTTAGTGGCCGGCAGGGTGACCTACGAGCAGTACTTC.

This clonotype was observed many times. V gene TRBV15 combines with J gene TRBJ2-1; maybe TRBD1 (6 bases). V lost 6 bases, J lost 7 bases, and 16 bases lay in between. This CDR3 is 14 amino acids long. In germline, CDR1 is LNHNV, CDR2 YYDKDF (reference sequence). CDR3 in amino acids: CATSLTTGPNEQFF. The CDR3 DNA reads as TGTGCCACCAGTCTAACGACAGGTCCGAATGAGCAGTTCTTC.

This clonotype turned up a few times. V is TRBV18 and J is TRBJ2-2; no reliable D call. The germline V gene encodes CDR1 KGHSH and CDR2 LQKENI. The CDR3 is made up of 14 amino acids. The ends were cut back, 4 bases at V and 2 bases at J, with 8 bases in the middle. CDR3 in DNA: TGTGCCAGCTCACGCCGCGGAAACACCGGGGAGCTGTTTTTT. This translates into CASSRRGNTGELFF.

This clonotype has a count of ten or more. The chain joins TRBV5-1 to TRBJ2-7; TRBD2 is a possible D gene (5 bases). V gave up 8 bases and J gave up 3 bases, with 12 bases separating them. The germline gives CDR1 SGHRS, CDR2 YFSETQ. CDR3 length: 12 residues. CDR3 DNA sequence: TGCGCCAGGGCCGGGGAAGACTACGAGCAGTACTTC. Translation: CARAGEDYEQYF.

J is TRBJ2-7 and V is TRBV11-2, with 9 bases that match TRBD2. Trimming cost V 5 bases and J 7 bases; bases outside gene matches: 15. Germline V CDR1 and CDR2: SGHAT, FQNNGV. The CDR3 runs to 16 residues. The CDR3 DNA is TGTGCCAGCAGCCGGGACCTGAGCGGGAGGACGGGAGAGCAGTACTTC. This gives the protein CASSRDLSGRTGEQYF. The whole variable domain, filled in from reference TRBV11-2 and TRBJ2-7, reads EAGVAQSPRYKIIEKRQSVAFWCNPISGHATLYWYQQILGQGPKLLIQFQNNGVVDDSQLPKDRFSAERLKGVDSTLKIQPAKLEDSAVYLCASSRDLSGRTGEQYFGPGTRLTVT.

In this sample, this clonotype turned up a few times. The chain employs TRBV12-3 or TRBV12-4 and TRBJ2-5; D is perhaps TRBD2 (7 bases). This CDR3 has 14 residues. V was shortened by 6 bases and J by 3 bases, with 14 bases between the two germline ends. CDR3 bases: TGTGCCAGCAGGGACAGCGGGGTAAAAGAGACCCAGTACTTC. This gives the protein CASRDSGVKETQYF.

The genes are TRBV6-1 and TRBJ2-1; weak D call: TRBD2 (5 bases). This CDR3 comprises 14 residues. The germline gives CDR1 MNHNS, CDR2 SASEGT. The V gene lost 6 bases and the J gene lost 5 bases, with 14 bases spanning the gap. This CDR3 is CASSPFGGHNEQFF. The CDR3 DNA follows: TGTGCCAGCAGCCCGTTTGGAGGCCACAATGAGCAGTTCTTC.

J is TRBJ2-7 and V is TRBV6-2 or TRBV6-3; D remains ambiguous. Germline V gives CDR1 MNHEY, CDR2 SVGEGT. V was cut by 3 bases and J by 0 bases, with 12 bases left in between. The CDR3 runs to 15 residues. CDR3 nucleotides: TGTGCCAGCAGTTATAGGACGGCGAGCTCCTACGAGCAGTACTTC. Translated, it gives CASSYRTASSYEQYF.

This clonotype was recorded many times. The V and J genes are TRBV19 and TRBJ2-7; no firm D call. The CDR3 runs 14 residues. Per germline, CDR1 LNHDA and CDR2 SQIVND (reference sequence). The V and J ends lost 5 bases and 2 bases respectively, with 13 bases between them. CDR3 sequence (DNA): TGTGCCAGTAGTTACTCCCGTACCACCTACGAGCAGTACTTC. Amino acids: CASSYSRTTYEQYF.

This clonotype turned up a few times. This rearrangement joins TRBV30 to TRBJ2-1; 7 positions match TRBD2. J was trimmed by 4 bases and V by 4 bases; bases with no gene match: 10. In germline, CDR1 is GTSNPN, CDR2 SVGIG (reference sequence). CDR3 length equals 15 residues. The CDR3 protein is CAWTYGLGDYNEQFF. In DNA form, the CDR3 reads TGTGCCTGGACTTACGGACTAGGGGATTACAATGAGCAGTTCTTC.

The V call is TRBV20-1, the J call TRBJ1-4; perhaps TRBD1 as D (6 bases). The CDR3 is made up of 14 amino acids. Germline V gene data show CDR1 as DFQATT and CDR2 as SNEGSKA (reference sequence). V lost 5 bases and J lost 8, with 18 bases in between. This chain's CDR3 is CSAPVPHTGEKLFF. The DNA for the CDR3 is TGCAGTGCTCCCGTCCCGCACACAGGGGAAAAACTGTTTTTT.

This clonotype was observed many times. The rearrangement uses TRBV6-5 and TRBJ2-1; TRBD1 might be the D (6 bases). This CDR3 has 13 amino acids. The germline gives CDR1 MNHEY, CDR2 SVGAGI. The V end was cut by 2 bases, the J end by 9 bases, with 11 bases between. The DNA of the CDR3 is TGTGCCAGCAGTTACGGGGGACACCTTGAGCAGTTCTTC. It yields the protein CASSYGGHLEQFF.

The V and J genes are TRBV6-2 or TRBV6-3 and TRBJ1-5; possible D gene TRBD1, 5 bases. Germline V gives CDR1 MNHEY, CDR2 SVGEGT. CDR3 length: 16 amino acids. The germline V and J ends were trimmed by 2 bases and 0 bases, with 11 bases remaining between them. CDR3 in DNA: TGTGCCAGCAGTTACCCGCAGGGTGGTAGCAATCAGCCCCAGCATTTT. It encodes CASSYPQGGSNQPQHF.

J is TRBJ2-2 and V is TRBV12-3 or TRBV12-4; maybe TRBD2 (5 bases). The CDR3 loop spans 14 amino acids. V lost 5 bases and J lost 8, with 15 bases in between. CDR3 DNA: TGTGCCAGCAGTCAAACGGGTATAGCGGGGGAGCTGTTTTTT. This codes for CASSQTGIAGELFF.

At least ten counts were recorded for this clonotype. The chain is built from TRBV20-1 and TRBJ1-1; TRBD1 matches at 7 bases. The germline V gene has CDR1 DFQATT and CDR2 SNEGSKA (reference sequence). The V and J ends lost 6 bases and 4 bases, in that order; junction bases with no gene match: 5. The CDR3 totals 12 residues. CDR3 nucleotides: TGCAGTGCCAAGCGACAGGGCACTGAAGCTTTCTTT. This codes for CSAKRQGTEAFF.